The next 8 T cell receptor beta chains were all read from a single sample in a study of vaccination and CD4 T cells after COVID-19. Treatment of the sample: approximately 10-day PBMC culture with coronavirus spike peptide pools or control peptides (ViraFEST assay). No antigen has been identified for these receptors. Sequenced with the Oncomine TCR Beta short-read assay was DNA taken from cultured CD4+ T cells. TCRdb independently ran MiXCR on the PCR reads; one entry per CDR3 protein. Of 9,000 to 13,000 distinct CDR3 sequences detected, 41% appear once; the ten largest clones hold about 9.9%. The source was CD4+ T cells from blood, cultured in vitro, collected after SARS-CoV-2 vaccination. The receptors here all came from a human donor who had recovered from COVID-19.

In its sample, this clonotype was seen a few times. As DNA, the CDR3 is TGCAGTGCTAAAGGGGACATTGAAGCTTTCTTT. This encodes CSAKGDIEAFF. The rearrangement uses TRBV20-1 and TRBJ1-1, with a weak D call TRBD1 (6 bases). Germline V gene lookup returns CDR1 DFQATT and CDR2 SNEGSKA (reference sequence). V lost 4 bases and J 7 bases, leaving 10 bases between the germline ends. This CDR3 comprises 11 residues.

This clonotype has more than one count but fewer than ten. The chain links TRBV11-2 to TRBJ1-6, with D tentatively TRBD1 (6 bases). V was clipped by 5 bases and J by 7 bases, with 9 bases between them. The CDR3 runs 13 residues. From germline, CDR1 is SGHAT and CDR2 FQNNGV. CDR3 nucleotide sequence: TGTGCCAGCAGCCCCGACAGGAATTCACCCCTCCACTTT. It translates to CASSPDRNSPLHF.

V is TRBV6-2 or TRBV6-3 and J is TRBJ1-2; weak D call: TRBD1 (5 bases). V was cut by 0 bases and J by 4 bases, with 12 bases left in between. CDR3 length equals 15 residues. Germline V gene data show CDR1 as MNHEY and CDR2 as SVGEGT. The CDR3 is CASSYSTQDLYGYTF. Here the CDR3 DNA reads TGTGCCAGCAGTTACTCGACACAGGACCTCTATGGCTACACCTTC.

The chain couples TRBV7-6 to TRBJ2-1; 9 nucleotides match TRBD2. V shed 4 bases and J 0 bases; nucleotides not matched to a gene: 13. CDR1 and CDR2 (germline): SGHVS, FNYEAQ. The CDR3 has 19 amino acids. Here the CDR3 reads CASSSGLVAGEGSYNEQFF. Here the CDR3 DNA reads TGTGCCAGCAGCTCTGGGTTAGTAGCGGGAGAGGGCTCCTACAATGAGCAGTTCTTC.

The chain combines TRBV7-9 with TRBJ2-2; the D call may be TRBD1 or TRBD2 (5 bases each). Germline-derived CDR1 and CDR2 are SEHNR and FQNEAQ (reference sequence). Trimming removed 4 bases at V and 0 bases at J, with 9 bases between. CDR3 length: 15 residues. The CDR3 region has the DNA TGTGCCAGCAGCTACCGGGACGCGAACACCGGGGAGCTGTTTTTT. Amino acids: CASSYRDANTGELFF.

The V call is TRBV6-1, the J call TRBJ2-7; 9 bases map to TRBD1. The CDR3 sequence is 15 residues long. V lost 6 bases to trimming and J lost 7 bases; unmatched junction nucleotides: 13. The germline gives CDR1 MNHNS, CDR2 SASEGT. The CDR3 DNA is TGTGCCAGCAGCGACCGGGACAGGGTGGCTTATGAGCAGTACTTC. It codes for CASSDRDRVAYEQYF.

The V and J genes are TRBV28 and TRBJ1-1, with D tentatively TRBD1 (6 bases). Deletions cut 5 bases from V and 2 bases from J, with 15 bases between. Per germline, CDR1 MDHEN and CDR2 SYDVKM. The CDR3 has 15 amino acids. DNA of the CDR3: TGTGCCAGCAGTCTGGGGGCGAGGGTCAACACTGAAGCTTTCTTT. Its translation is CASSLGARVNTEAFF.

This clonotype was found a few times. The rearrangement joins TRBV12-3 or TRBV12-4 to TRBJ2-7, with D possibly being TRBD2 (6 bases). The germline V and J ends were trimmed by 5 bases and 1 base, with 18 bases remaining between them. The CDR3 consists of 16 residues. Here the CDR3 DNA reads TGTGCCAGCAGTCCCCGGGGTAGCGGACTATCCTACGAGCAGTACTTC. This encodes CASSPRGSGLSYEQYF.